This passage covers 6 T cell receptor beta chains from one sample sequenced in a study of cytomegalovirus exposure and HLA in healthy donors. Libraries were prepared by immunoSEQ multiplex PCR; TCRdb keeps only in-frame clonotypes and omits some of them. The sample has 100,000 to 120,000 clones; around 89% are singletons. The specimen sequenced was PBMCs. The receptors stem from a woman in her twenties or thirties in good health and CMV-seropositive.

With regard to this clone: This may be a read error, as it is one base from a much larger clone. Other DNA sequences of this sample code for an identical CDR3. The chain has TRBV6-6 and TRBJ2-7; 7 nucleotides align to TRBD1. The germline CDR1 and CDR2 sequences are MNHNY and SVGAGI (reference sequence). The CDR3 extends over 12 amino acids. Trimming cost V 6 bases and J 3 bases; bases outside gene matches: 2. CDR3 nucleotides: TGTGCCAGCAGCAGGGACAGCTACGAGCAGTACTTC. Amino acid sequence: CASSRDSYEQYF.

This clone was detected a few times. The genes are TRBV5-1 and TRBJ1-2; D call uncertain. Germline V gene lookup returns CDR1 SGHRS and CDR2 YFSETQ. Trimming shortened V by 4 bases and J by 7 bases, and 11 bases separated the two germline ends. This CDR3 comprises 12 residues. The CDR3 reads CASSIGNSGYTF. Here the CDR3 DNA reads TGCGCCAGCAGCATCGGGAATTCTGGCTACACCTTC.

The rearrangement links TRBV19 to TRBJ1-5; D not resolved. Germline V gene lookup returns CDR1 LNHDA and CDR2 SQIVND (reference sequence). Trimming pared 8 bases from V and 1 base from J, leaving 12 bases between. The length of the CDR3 is 14 residues. The CDR3, as DNA: TGTGCCAGTGATACGGTTGTAAGCAATCAGCCCCAGCATTTT. Its protein is CASDTVVSNQPQHF.

This chain uses TRBV2 with TRBJ2-3, with a weak D call TRBD2 (6 bases). Trimming cost V 4 bases and J 9 bases, with 14 bases left between them. The CDR3 extends over 13 amino acids. Germline V gene sequence: CDR1 SNHLY, CDR2 FYNNEI. The CDR3 DNA is TGTGCCAGCAGTGTCGAGGGACGGGGGACGCAGTATTTT. It yields the protein CASSVEGRGTQYF.

The chain uses TRBV5-1 and TRBJ2-1; 14 nucleotides agree with TRBD2. Germline V gives CDR1 SGHRS, CDR2 YFSETQ. This CDR3 has 16 amino acids. V trimming: 4 bases; J trimming: 6 bases; junction bases outside the gene matches: 6. Here the CDR3 DNA reads TGCGCCAGCAGCACCGGGACTAGCGGGAGAATCAATGAGCAGTTCTTC. The encoded protein is CASSTGTSGRINEQFF.

The chain recombines TRBV10-1 with TRBJ2-2, with D perhaps TRBD2 (5 bases). Trimming removed 0 bases from V and 0 bases from J, with 8 bases in between. The germline V gene encodes CDR1 WNHNN and CDR2 SYGVQD (reference sequence). The CDR3 is made up of 16 amino acids. CDR3 sequence reads: CASSESVGANTGELFF. The CDR3 DNA follows: TGCGCCAGCAGTGAGTCTGTCGGGGCGAACACCGGGGAGCTGTTTTTT.